These 25 T cell receptor beta chains share one sample of origin, sequenced in a study of CXCR3-negative and CXCR3-positive naive CD8 T cells. Regarding the study as a whole: CXCR3-expressing naive cells carried TRB CDR3s more hydrophobic than those of CXCR3-negative naive cells.

Their antigens are not known. cDNA libraries for TRB were generated by 5' RACE incorporating UMI labels. TCRdb re-analyzed the 5' RACE reads; it lists each CDR3 protein once, without DNA. The sample includes 140,000 to 150,000 distinct CDR3 sequences. The sample consisted of naive CXCR3+ CD8+ T cells from blood. Subset meaning: CD45RO-CCR7+CD27+CD95- naive CD8+ T cells expressing CXCR3 (TNR3+). The receptors shown here come from a human donor in good health. Some clones in this sample may be carry-over from other donors' samples.

This sequence joins TRBV14 and TRBJ2-1; TCRdb reports TRBD2, a call that lacks DNA to check it against. Germline V CDR1 and CDR2: SGHDN, FVKESK. This CDR3 spans 14 amino acids. The CDR3 sequence is CASSPRLAVNEQFF.

The chain employs TRBV29-1 and TRBJ2-3. In germline, CDR1 is SQVTM, CDR2 ANQGSEA. The CDR3 consists of 13 residues. The CDR3 here is CSVEDLESDTQYF.

The V call is TRBV27, the J call TRBJ2-7; TCRdb proposes TRBD1, but this gene call is untestable without DNA. Germline CDR1 and CDR2: MNHEY and SMNVEV (reference sequence). The CDR3 covers 15 residues. The CDR3 is CASSLFVAGDYEQYF.

V is TRBV3-1 and J is TRBJ2-5; checking the TCRdb D call of TRBD2 is not possible without DNA. The CDR3 loop spans 15 amino acids. Germline-derived CDR1 and CDR2 are LGHDT and YNNKEL (reference sequence). This chain's CDR3 is CASRPRQGLQETQYF.

V usage is TRBV20-1 and J usage is TRBJ2-1; with no DNA, the TCRdb D assignment of TRBD2 cannot be verified. Germline V lookup: CDR1 DFQATT, CDR2 SNEGSKA (reference sequence). This CDR3 contains 18 residues. This CDR3 reads CSATETPRGRGYRNEQFF.

Here the CDR3 reads CASSQEETGLSSYEQYF. The rearrangement links TRBV4-2 to TRBJ2-7; TCRdb's assignment of TRBD1 cannot be checked, as there is no DNA. This CDR3 has 17 amino acids. Germline V gives CDR1 LGHNA, CDR2 YNFKEQ.

V and J are TRBV3-1 and TRBJ2-7. This CDR3 has 14 amino acids. CDR1 is LGHDT and CDR2 is YNNKEL in the germline V gene (reference sequence). The CDR3 reads CASSRGQRPYEQYF.

The chain uses TRBV20-1 and TRBJ2-1; TCRdb reports TRBD1, a call that lacks DNA to check it against. Germline V CDR1 and CDR2: DFQATT, SNEGSKA (reference sequence). CDR3 length: 16 residues. CDR3 sequence reads: CSARDSGGGYPNEQFF.

The chain carries TRBV29-1 and TRBJ1-1. The CDR3 consists of 13 residues. Germline CDR1 and CDR2: SQVTM and ANQGSEA. The CDR3 region is CSVSTGVNTEAFF.

V gene TRBV12-3 or TRBV12-4 combines with J gene TRBJ1-1. The CDR3 is 14 residues long. The CDR3 sequence: CASSFTQGNTEAFF.

The chain combines TRBV29-1 with TRBJ1-2. The CDR3 loop spans 13 amino acids. CDR1 and CDR2 from the germline V gene are SQVTM and ANQGSEA. CDR3: CSVPSTDLDGYTF.

The chain is built from TRBV7-9 and TRBJ1-2; TCRdb calls TRBD1, which cannot be checked without DNA. The CDR3 is 13 amino acids. The germline gives CDR1 SEHNR, CDR2 FQNEAQ (reference sequence). This CDR3 is CASTPDRGGGYTF.

The chain combines TRBV29-1 with TRBJ1-1. The CDR3 runs 12 residues. The germline V gene encodes CDR1 SQVTM and CDR2 ANQGSEA. The CDR3 loop is CRTVRSNTEAFF.

CDR3: CASRQLGGEQFF. The rearrangement links TRBV19 to TRBJ2-1; TCRdb calls TRBD1, which cannot be checked without DNA. The CDR3 has 12 amino acids. Per germline, CDR1 LNHDA and CDR2 SQIVND (reference sequence). The whole variable domain, filled in from reference TRBV19 and TRBJ2-1, reads DGGITQSPKYLFRKEGQNVTLSCEQNLNHDAMYWYRQDPGQGLRLIYYSQIVNDFQKGDIAEGYSVSREKKESFPLTVTSAQKNPTAFYLCASRQLGGEQFFGPGTRLTVL.

V and J are TRBV12-3 or TRBV12-4 and TRBJ1-4; TCRdb lists TRBD1, though no DNA is available to test this call. The CDR3 has 15 residues. CDR3 sequence: CASTPGRGEREKLFF.

The CDR3: CASSSGSQVYEQYF. This chain joins TRBV12-3 or TRBV12-4 and TRBJ2-7; TCRdb designates TRBD1, a call that cannot be tested without DNA. The CDR3 contains 14 residues.

The V and J genes are TRBV20-1 and TRBJ2-1; TCRdb proposes TRBD2, but this gene call is untestable without DNA. Germline V gene data show CDR1 as DFQATT and CDR2 as SNEGSKA (reference sequence). The CDR3 is 15 residues long. The CDR3 loop is CSARASGSSYNEQFF.

V and J are TRBV12-3 or TRBV12-4 and TRBJ2-1; the D call from TCRdb, TRBD2, cannot be confirmed without DNA. The CDR3 totals 17 residues. This chain's CDR3 is CASSLGMREVTYNEQFF.

This chain joins TRBV4-1 and TRBJ2-1; TCRdb selects TRBD2, and the lack of DNA leaves this call unchecked. The CDR3 length is 15 residues. Germline V gene lookup returns CDR1 MGHRA and CDR2 YSYEKL. CDR3 in amino acids: CASRVGTSGSLEQFF.

V usage is TRBV3-1 and J usage is TRBJ2-2; TCRdb indicates TRBD1, and absent DNA this call remains unverified. This CDR3 spans 18 amino acids. Germline V CDR1 and CDR2: LGHDT, YNNKEL (reference sequence). The CDR3 loop is CASSQVTGGGSETGELFF.

The chain employs TRBV7-9 and TRBJ1-1. Germline assignment: CDR1 SEHNR and CDR2 FQNEAQ (reference sequence). This CDR3 contains 13 residues. The CDR3 loop is CASSFLADTEAFF.

The chain carries TRBV28 and TRBJ2-7; the TCRdb call, TRBD2, lacks DNA for checking. The CDR3 length is 14 residues. Per the germline V gene, CDR1 is MDHEN and CDR2 is SYDVKM. This chain's CDR3 is CASRGTGLAYEQYF.

The chain recombines TRBV29-1 with TRBJ2-1. CDR3 size: 14 residues. Germline values: CDR1 SQVTM, CDR2 ANQGSEA. The CDR3 spells CSVERETEDNEQFF.

The chain combines TRBV13 with TRBJ1-5. The CDR3 runs 17 residues. Germline-derived CDR1 and CDR2 are PRHDT and FYEKMQ (reference sequence). The chain's CDR3 is CASSLGRQPYSNQPQHF.

V usage is TRBV12-3 or TRBV12-4 and J usage is TRBJ2-5. The CDR3 spans 11 residues. The CDR3 loop reads CASSLMGTQYF.